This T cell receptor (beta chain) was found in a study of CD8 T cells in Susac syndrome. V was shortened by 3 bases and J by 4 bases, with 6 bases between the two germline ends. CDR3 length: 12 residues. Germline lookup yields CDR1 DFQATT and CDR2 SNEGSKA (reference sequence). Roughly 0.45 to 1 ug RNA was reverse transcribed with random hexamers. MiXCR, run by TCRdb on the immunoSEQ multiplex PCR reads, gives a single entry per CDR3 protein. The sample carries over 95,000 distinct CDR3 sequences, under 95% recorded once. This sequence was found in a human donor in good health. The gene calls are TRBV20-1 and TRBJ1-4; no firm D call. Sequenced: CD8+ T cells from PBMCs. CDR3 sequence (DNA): TGCAGTGCTAGGGGCGTTAATGAAAAACTGTTTTTT. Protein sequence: CSARGVNEKLFF.